These T cell receptor beta chains were read from a single sample in a study of hypomethylating agent response in myelodysplastic syndrome. Assay used: immunoSEQ multiplex PCR; TCRdb lists only in-frame clones, some missing. Counted here are about 4,500 clones, about 87% occurring once; the ten biggest clones make up over 6%. The sequenced sample was bone marrow, obtained before or after starting hypomethylating agent treatment for myelodysplastic syndrome (not recorded which). Source of these receptors: a human donor with myelodysplastic syndrome. The CDR3 runs from the conserved cysteine through the conserved F or W.

TRBV6-1 | CASSERGQGYPNSPLHF
TRBV19 | CASSLYDPRFGYGYTF
TRBV4-1 | CASSQEPGVYGYTF
TRBV19 | CASSVTSPGANVLTF
TRBV18 | CASSPTGSKGYTF
TRBV19 | CASSLPGGDGQPQHF
TRBV7-2 | CASSLTSGTALYGYTF
TRBV6-5 | CASSMRGPHTGELFF
TRBV25-1 | CASSSDASEAFF
TRBV2 | CASSGRIEQYF
TRBV19 | CASSLRAQETQYF
TRBV30 | CAWSVGPYEAFF
TRBV11-2 | CASREGLKNTEAFF
TRBV30 | CAWRLAGALDTQYF
TRBV14 | CASSHPGGGHEQYF
TRBV5-4 | CASRPHGPYDEQFF
TRBV29-1 | CSVAGTVSTSTDTQYF